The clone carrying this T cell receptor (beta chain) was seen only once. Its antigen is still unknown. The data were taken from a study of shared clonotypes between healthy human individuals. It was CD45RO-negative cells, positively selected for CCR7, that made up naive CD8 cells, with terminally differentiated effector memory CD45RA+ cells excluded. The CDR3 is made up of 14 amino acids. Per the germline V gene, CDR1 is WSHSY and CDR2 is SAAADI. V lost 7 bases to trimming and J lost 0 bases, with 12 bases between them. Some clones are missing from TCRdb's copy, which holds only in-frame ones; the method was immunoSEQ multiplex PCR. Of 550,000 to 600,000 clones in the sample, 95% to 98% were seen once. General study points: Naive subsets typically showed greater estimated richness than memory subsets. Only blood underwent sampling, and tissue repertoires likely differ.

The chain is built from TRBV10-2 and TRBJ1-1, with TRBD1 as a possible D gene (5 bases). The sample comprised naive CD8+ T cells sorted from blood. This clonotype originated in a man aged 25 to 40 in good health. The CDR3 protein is CASNPSGVNTEAFF. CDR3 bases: TGCGCCAGCAATCCCTCGGGGGTGAACACTGAAGCTTTCTTT.